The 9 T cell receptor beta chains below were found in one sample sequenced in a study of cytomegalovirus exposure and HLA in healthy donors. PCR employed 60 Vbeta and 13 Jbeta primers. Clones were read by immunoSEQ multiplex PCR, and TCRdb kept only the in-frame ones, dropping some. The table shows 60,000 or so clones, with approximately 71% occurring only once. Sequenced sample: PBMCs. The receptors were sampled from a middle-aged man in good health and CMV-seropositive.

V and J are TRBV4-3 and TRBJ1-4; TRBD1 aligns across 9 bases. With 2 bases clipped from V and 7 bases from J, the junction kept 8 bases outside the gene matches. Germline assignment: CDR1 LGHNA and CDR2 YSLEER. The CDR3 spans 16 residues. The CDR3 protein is CASSQRSGTGIEKLFF. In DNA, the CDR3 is TGCGCCAGCAGCCAAAGGTCCGGGACAGGGATTGAAAAACTGTTTTTT.

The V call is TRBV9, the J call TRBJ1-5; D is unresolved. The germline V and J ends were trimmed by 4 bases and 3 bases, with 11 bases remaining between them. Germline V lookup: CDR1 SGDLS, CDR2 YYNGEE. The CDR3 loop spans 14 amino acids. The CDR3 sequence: CASSKYGNNQPQHF. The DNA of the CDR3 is TGTGCCAGCAGCAAATACGGGAACAATCAGCCCCAGCATTTT.

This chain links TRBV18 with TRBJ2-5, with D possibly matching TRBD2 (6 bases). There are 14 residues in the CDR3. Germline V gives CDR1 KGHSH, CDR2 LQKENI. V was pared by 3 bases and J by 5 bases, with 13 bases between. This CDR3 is CASSPTVRGETQYF. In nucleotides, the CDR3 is TGTGCCAGCTCACCGACGGTGCGGGGTGAGACCCAGTACTTC.

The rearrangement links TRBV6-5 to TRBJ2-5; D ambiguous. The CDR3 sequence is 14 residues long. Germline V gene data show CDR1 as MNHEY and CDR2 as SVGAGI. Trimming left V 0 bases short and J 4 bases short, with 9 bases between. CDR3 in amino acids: CASSYSTFRETQYF. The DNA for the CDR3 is TGTGCCAGCAGTTACTCGACATTTCGAGAGACCCAGTACTTC.

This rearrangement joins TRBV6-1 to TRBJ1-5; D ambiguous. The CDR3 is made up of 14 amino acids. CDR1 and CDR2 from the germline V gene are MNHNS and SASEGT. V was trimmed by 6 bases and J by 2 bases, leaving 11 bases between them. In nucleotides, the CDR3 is TGTGCCAGCAGCGAACTCGGTCGCAATCAGCCCCAGCATTTT. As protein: CASSELGRNQPQHF.

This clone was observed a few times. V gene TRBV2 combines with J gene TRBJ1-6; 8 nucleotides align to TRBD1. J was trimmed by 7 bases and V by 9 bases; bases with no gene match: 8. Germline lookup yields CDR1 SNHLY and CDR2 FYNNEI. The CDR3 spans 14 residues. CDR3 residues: CARRQGARNSPLHF. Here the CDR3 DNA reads TGTGCCAGGAGGCAGGGGGCGAGGAATTCACCCCTCCACTTT.

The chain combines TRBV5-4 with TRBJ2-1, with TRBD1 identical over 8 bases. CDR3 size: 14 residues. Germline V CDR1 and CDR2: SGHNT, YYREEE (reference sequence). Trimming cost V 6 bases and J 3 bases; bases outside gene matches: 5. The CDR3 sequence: CASNTGGYYNEQFF. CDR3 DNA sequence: TGTGCCAGCAATACAGGGGGATACTACAATGAGCAGTTCTTC.

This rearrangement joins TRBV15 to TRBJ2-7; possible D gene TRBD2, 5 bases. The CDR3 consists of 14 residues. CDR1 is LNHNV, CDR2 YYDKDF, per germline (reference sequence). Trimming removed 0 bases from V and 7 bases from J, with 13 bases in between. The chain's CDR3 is CATSRDREGREQYF. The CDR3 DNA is TGTGCCACCAGCAGAGATCGAGAGGGAAGGGAGCAGTACTTC.

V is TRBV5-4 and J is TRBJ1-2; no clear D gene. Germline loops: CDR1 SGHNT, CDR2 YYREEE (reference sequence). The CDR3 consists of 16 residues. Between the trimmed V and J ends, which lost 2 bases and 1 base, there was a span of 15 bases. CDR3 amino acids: CASSFSEITDNYGYTF. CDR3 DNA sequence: TGTGCCAGCAGCTTCTCGGAGATAACTGATAACTATGGCTACACCTTC.